Shown below are 14 T cell receptor beta chains from a single sample sequenced in a study of CD8+CD57+ T cells in acquired aplastic anemia (dated by TCRdb to the late 2010s). TCRdb lists the instrument as Illumina HiSeq 2000. Genomic DNA was used as template for profiling of TCR beta VDJ combinations and CDR3 sequences. TCRdb applied fastp at Q25 and MiXCR to the public reads, then kept only in-frame beta chains. Rows with a matching CDR3 protein are joined into one entry that keeps the most common DNA and genes. The table for this sample lists more than 200,000 distinct CDR3 sequences; about half of them were counted only once. The top ten clones comprise nearly 20% of the sample. Patients chosen for sequencing had shown expansion of CD8+CD57+ cells by flow cytometry. The material sequenced was sorted CD4+, CD8+, or CD8+CD57+ T cells (not recorded which) from PBMCs. The receptor set was obtained from a human donor with aplastic anemia.

The CDR3 DNA reads as TGTGCCAGTAGTATGCGCAGGCCCTCTCTCAGATCCTACGAGCAGTACTTC. Protein sequence: CASSMRRPSLRSYEQYF. The chain combines TRBV19 with TRBJ2-7; no reliable D call. The CDR3 is made up of 17 amino acids. V lost 3 bases and J lost 1, with 19 bases in between. CDR1 and CDR2 (germline): LNHDA, SQIVND (reference sequence).

The rearrangement joins TRBV7-2 to TRBJ1-5, with D tentatively TRBD1 (5 bases). This CDR3 is 14 amino acids long. The V end was cut by 1 base, the J end by 14 bases, with 18 bases between. Germline V lookup: CDR1 SGHTA, CDR2 FQGNSA. CDR3 protein: CASSLDGGGYNEHF. DNA of the CDR3: TGTGCCAGCAGCTTAGATGGGGGGGGATACAATGAGCATTTT. Drawing the rest from reference TRBV7-2 and TRBJ1-5, the complete variable domain is GAGVSQSPSNKVTEKGKDVELRCDPISGHTALYWYRQSLGQGLEFLIYFQGNSAPDKSGLPSDRFSAERTGGSVSTLTIQRTQQEDSAVYLCASSLDGGGYNEHFGDGTRLSIL.

As regards this clonotype: A junction boundary mismatches the germline segment, possibly from a read error. J is TRBJ1-2 and V is TRBV9, with TRBD1 matching 8 bases. The length of the CDR3 is 14 residues. Germline CDR1 SGDLS, CDR2 YYNGEE. CDR3 bases: TGTGCCGGCAGCTCTGGACAGGGCGTCCCTGGCTACACCTTC. Its translation is CAGSSGQGVPGYTF.

The V call is TRBV7-3, the J call TRBJ2-3, with D perhaps assigned TRBD1 or TRBD2 (5 bases each). Germline-derived CDR1 and CDR2 are SGHTA and FQGTGA. CDR3 length equals 15 residues. V was trimmed by 8 bases and J by 4 bases, leaving 19 bases between them. CDR3 amino acids: CASSPNQGVADTQYF. The CDR3 nucleotides read TGTGCCAGCTCCCCAAATCAGGGAGTGGCAGATACGCAGTATTTT.

The J gene is TRBJ2-7, the V gene TRBV12-3 or TRBV12-4, with D possibly TRBD2 on 6 matching bases. The CDR3 is 15 amino acids. The V end was cut by 5 bases, the J end by 0 bases, with 14 bases between. The CDR3 protein is CASSRSGTLSYEQYF. For the CDR3, the DNA is TGTGCCAGCAGTCGGTCCGGGACTCTCTCCTACGAGCAGTACTTC.

The V gene is TRBV29-1, the J gene TRBJ2-6; D unresolved. The V end was cut by 4 bases, the J end by 2 bases, with 12 bases between. The CDR3 extends over 15 amino acids. CDR1 is SQVTM and CDR2 is ANQGSEA in the germline V gene. The CDR3 nucleotides are TGCAGCGTTGTAGGTGGCTTAGCTGGGGCCAACGTCCTGACTTTC. As protein: CSVVGGLAGANVLTF.

The chain recombines TRBV4-1 with TRBJ1-6, with D possibly matching TRBD1 (5 bases). CDR3 size: 14 residues. V shed 0 bases and J shed 11 bases, with 11 bases lying between them. Germline-derived CDR1 and CDR2 are MGHRA and YSYEKL. The CDR3, as DNA: TGCGCCAGCAGCCAAGATCTTGCGGGGGCACCCCTCCACTTT. It specifies CASSQDLAGAPLHF.

This clonotype showed up just a few times. The chain has TRBV10-3 and TRBJ1-6; possibly TRBD1 for D (5 bases). From germline, CDR1 is ENHRY and CDR2 SYGVKD. The germline V and J ends were trimmed by 4 bases and 5 bases, with 9 bases remaining between them. This CDR3 contains 14 residues. The CDR3 is CAISGGRNNSPLHF. CDR3 coding DNA: TGTGCCATCAGTGGGGGCAGAAATAATTCACCCCTCCACTTT.

Of note for this clonotype: One base away lies a much larger clone, so this may be a sequencing read error. This chain uses TRBV7-8 with TRBJ2-7; no clear D gene. The CDR3 contains 14 residues. Germline V gene lookup returns CDR1 SGHVS and CDR2 FQNEAQ. The CDR3 protein is CASSLTVSGYKQYF. DNA for the CDR3: TGTGCCAGCAGCTTGACCGTTTCAGGCTACAAGCAGTACTTC.

This clonotype has at least ten counts. V usage is TRBV2 and J usage is TRBJ2-7, with D tentatively TRBD1 (5 bases). V was cut by 5 bases and J by 3 bases, with 8 bases left in between. Germline lookup yields CDR1 SNHLY and CDR2 FYNNEI. The CDR3 has 12 residues. The CDR3: CASSRTIYEQYF. The CDR3, as DNA: TGTGCCAGCAGTCGGACAATCTACGAGCAGTACTTC.

This chain uses TRBV4-1 with TRBJ1-1; 8 nucleotides line up with TRBD1. J gave up 3 bases and V 5 bases, and 2 bases lay outside the gene matches. The CDR3 spans 13 residues. Germline assignment: CDR1 MGHRA and CDR2 YSYEKL. Here the CDR3 DNA reads TGCGCCAGCAGCTCGACAGGGGACACTGAAGCTTTCTTT. Amino acid sequence: CASSSTGDTEAFF.

The chain has TRBV29-1 and TRBJ2-7; 7 positions match TRBD2. Germline values: CDR1 SQVTM, CDR2 ANQGSEA. The CDR3 contains 13 residues. V shed 5 bases, J shed 4 bases, and the junction held 8 bases outside the gene matches. CDR3 loop: CSVRWGGRYEQYF. The DNA of the CDR3 is TGCAGCGTTCGGTGGGGGGGACGTTACGAGCAGTACTTC.

This clonotype was observed at least ten times. V gene TRBV7-9 combines with J gene TRBJ2-3; 9 bases are a match to TRBD2. The junction had 4 bases not matched to a gene; V was cut back by 0 bases and J by 9 bases. Germline V gives CDR1 SEHNR, CDR2 FQNEAQ (reference sequence). The CDR3 length is 14 residues. For the CDR3, the DNA is TGTGCCAGCAGCTTAGCGACTAGCGGAGGCACGCAGTATTTT. It translates to CASSLATSGGTQYF.

This clonotype is a singleton in its sample. V and J are TRBV6-4 and TRBJ2-1; D perhaps matches TRBD2 (5 bases). The germline V and J ends were trimmed by 4 bases and 5 bases, with 9 bases remaining between them. Germline V gives CDR1 MRHNA, CDR2 SNTAGT. There are 13 residues in the CDR3. The DNA for the CDR3 is TGTGCCAGCAGTGCGGACTCTAACAATGAGCAGTTCTTC. Residues: CASSADSNNEQFF.